These 9 T cell receptor beta chains originate from one sample sequenced in a study of shared clonotypes between healthy human individuals (dated by TCRdb to the early 2020s). The receptor library was made with the immunoSEQ multiplex PCR assay. TCRdb retrieved this table from immuneACCESS and kept in-frame rearrangements only. Not all clones are present; in checked studies, unresolved V genes account for under half, and no reason is known for the remainder. Within this sample are approximately 500,000 clones, with about 84% of them counted one time only. The ten biggest clones cover roughly an eighth of the sample. The sample comprised PBMCs. These receptors were taken from a middle-aged woman in good health. Some clones in this sample may be carry-over from other donors' samples.

The V gene is TRBV7-8, the J gene TRBJ2-5; 10 bases agree with TRBD2. Germline trimming cut 3 bases from V and 2 bases from J; bases unmatched to any gene: 3. Germline loops: CDR1 SGHVS, CDR2 FQNEAQ. This CDR3 spans 15 amino acids. Written as DNA, the CDR3 is TGTGCCAGCAGCTTTAGCGGGAGGCCACAAGAGACCCAGTACTTC. Its protein is CASSFSGRPQETQYF. The full variable domain, its missing parts supplied by reference TRBV7-8 and TRBJ2-5, is GAGVSQSPRYKVAKRGQDVALRCDPISGHVSLFWYQQALGQGPEFLTYFQNEAQLDKSGLPSDRFFAERPEGSVSTLKIQRTQQEDSAVYLCASSFSGRPQETQYFGPGTRLLVL.

This clone came up a few times. A far larger clone differs by one base, so this is likely a read error. The CDR3 coding sequence is TGTGCCAGCAGCCCCCCCGGAGGGACCTCCTACAATGAGCAGTTCTTC. It is translated as CASSPPGGTSYNEQFF. The rearrangement links TRBV7-9 to TRBJ2-1, with a tentative D call TRBD2 (6 bases). The V end lost 5 bases, the J end lost 0 bases, and 14 bases lay between the germline ends. The CDR3 spans 16 residues. From germline, CDR1 is SEHNR and CDR2 FQNEAQ (reference sequence).

The chain employs TRBV2 and TRBJ2-7; 8 bases agree with TRBD1. Trimming at V came to 4 bases and at J to 3 bases, leaving 2 bases not matched to a gene. The CDR3 length is 13 residues. Germline CDR1 and CDR2: SNHLY and FYNNEI. Here the CDR3 reads CASSGTGFYEQYF. As DNA, the CDR3 is TGTGCCAGCAGTGGGACAGGGTTCTACGAGCAGTACTTC.

The chain is built from TRBV2 and TRBJ2-3, with TRBD2 matching over 11 bases. With 6 bases clipped from V and 2 bases from J, the junction kept 10 bases outside the gene matches. CDR1 and CDR2 (germline): SNHLY, FYNNEI. There are 17 residues in the CDR3. CDR3 region: CASRAGTSGLPTDTQYF. In nucleotides, the CDR3 is TGTGCCAGCAGGGCCGGGACTAGCGGCCTTCCCACAGATACGCAGTATTTT.

The chain has TRBV6-1 and TRBJ2-7, with D tentatively TRBD1 or TRBD2 (5 bases each). V was trimmed by 10 bases and J by 5 bases, leaving 18 bases between them. The CDR3 is 13 residues long. Germline assignment: CDR1 MNHNS and CDR2 SASEGT. The CDR3 coding sequence is TGTGCCATCTTGGGGGTAGGCTTCGACGAGCAGTACTTC. This sequence encodes CAILGVGFDEQYF.

The chain carries TRBV5-4 and TRBJ1-2; TRBD1 might be the D (5 bases). V lost 0 bases to trimming and J lost 2 bases, with 14 bases between them. Germline-derived CDR1 and CDR2 are SGHNT and YYREEE (reference sequence). The CDR3 extends over 16 amino acids. The CDR3 region has the DNA TGTGCCAGCAGCTTGGAGCAGGGACGGTCGAACTATGGCTACACCTTC. It specifies CASSLEQGRSNYGYTF.

This chain links TRBV28 with TRBJ2-1, with 9 bases that match TRBD2. Germline CDR1 reads MDHEN; CDR2 reads SYDVKM. V lost 1 base, J lost 0 bases, and 10 bases stayed unmatched. CDR3 length equals 19 residues. This CDR3 is CASSLSGLAPRSSYNEQFF. As DNA, the CDR3 is TGTGCCAGCAGTTTATCCGGACTAGCGCCCCGGAGCTCCTACAATGAGCAGTTCTTC.

The chain links TRBV25-1 to TRBJ2-5; D perhaps matches TRBD2 (6 bases). Trimming took 3 bases from V and 5 from J, leaving 13 bases between them. There are 14 residues in the CDR3. Germline V gene lookup returns CDR1 MGHDK and CDR2 SYGVNS. This CDR3 reads CASSDRGSGETQYF. CDR3 nucleotides: TGTGCCAGCAGTGATCGGGGGTCGGGGGAGACCCAGTACTTC. The full variable domain, with the rest looked up from reference TRBV25-1 and TRBJ2-5, is EADIYQTPRYLVIGTGKKITLECSQTMGHDKMYWYQQDPGMELHLIHYSYGVNSTEKGDLSSESTVSRIRTEHFPLTLESARPSHTSQYLCASSDRGSGETQYFGPGTRLLVL.

This chain links TRBV9 with TRBJ1-2; perhaps TRBD1 as D (5 bases). V was cut by 0 bases and J by 2 bases, with 8 bases left in between. The CDR3 totals 14 residues. Per the germline V gene, CDR1 is SGDLS and CDR2 is YYNGEE. The CDR3 loop reads CASSVGSGNYGYTF. CDR3 sequence (DNA): TGTGCCAGCAGCGTAGGCTCAGGGAACTATGGCTACACCTTC. The full variable domain, completed using reference TRBV9 and TRBJ1-2, is DSGVTQTPKHLITATGQRVTLRCSPRSGDLSVYWYQQSLDQGLQFLIQYYNGEERAKGNILERFSAQQFPDLHSELNLSSLELGDSALYFCASSVGSGNYGYTFGSGTRLTVV.